A selection of T cell receptor beta chains follows, all from one sample in a study of cytotoxic CD8 clonotypes in ibrutinib-treated CLL. The assay was immunoSEQ multiplex PCR, and TCRdb's table has in-frame clones only and misses some. The repertoire holds about 130,000 clones, about 79% seen once, with more than 10% in the top ten. This sample comprised PBMCs, obtained after 12 months of ibrutinib treatment. The receptors stem from a human donor with chronic lymphocytic leukemia. Each CDR3 is given with its conserved first and last residue. A D gene is named only where the DNA matches it firmly. Where a row states a size, it is once, few, many or the class of an expanded clone; other rows omit it.

d_call | j_call | clone_size | v_call | cdr3_aa | cdr3_nt
NA | TRBJ2-2 | NA | TRBV15 | CATSSGRGAGMAGELFF | TGTGCCACCAGCTCAGGTCGGGGTGCGGGAATGGCCGGGGAGCTGTTTTTT
TRBD2 | TRBJ2-1 | NA | TRBV5-4 | CASSLGLAMNEQFF | TGTGCCAGCAGCTTGGGACTAGCGATGAATGAGCAGTTCTTC
TRBD1 | TRBJ1-4 | NA | TRBV28 | CASSRPGQGNEKLFF | TGTGCCAGCAGCCGGCCGGGACAGGGGAATGAAAAACTGTTTTTT
NA | TRBJ1-2 | few | TRBV6-6 | CASSYCFYQEVCGYTF | TGTGCCAGCAGTTACTGCTTCTATCAGGAGGTATGCGGCTACACCTTC
NA | TRBJ1-1 | NA | TRBV25-1 | CASSESNWGALNTEAFF | TGTGCCAGCAGTGAATCAAATTGGGGGGCGCTAAACACTGAAGCTTTCTTT
NA | TRBJ2-7 | NA | TRBV19 | CASSITPYEQYF | TGTGCCAGTAGTATCACACCCTACGAGCAGTACTTC
NA | TRBJ1-1 | NA | TRBV6-5 | CASSSTIGGGTEAFF | TGTGCCAGCAGTTCCACCATCGGGGGAGGGACTGAAGCTTTCTTT
NA | TRBJ2-5 | NA | TRBV5-1 | CASSEGETQYF | TGCGCCAGCAGCGAGGGAGAGACCCAGTACTTC
TRBD1 | TRBJ2-5 | NA | TRBV10-3 | CAISDPGQGQETQYF | TGTGCCATCAGTGACCCCGGACAGGGCCAAGAGACCCAGTACTTC
NA | TRBJ2-7 | NA | TRBV7-6 | CASSLGSGALGEQYF | TGTGCCAGCAGCTTAGGGTCCGGGGCCCTTGGCGAGCAGTACTTC
NA | TRBJ1-5 | once | TRBV7-8 | CASSLESYGTDDQPQHF | TGTGCCAGCAGCTTAGAGTCGTATGGGACGGACGATCAGCCCCAGCATTTT
TRBD2 | TRBJ2-6 | NA | TRBV28 | CASSPRGGRAGANVLTF | TGTGCCAGCAGTCCGAGAGGCGGGAGAGCGGGGGCCAACGTCCTGACTTTC
NA | TRBJ1-2 | NA | TRBV30 | CAWLRDVVGDGYTF | TGTGCCTGGTTGCGGGACGTAGTAGGAGATGGCTACACCTTC
TRBD2 | TRBJ2-1 | NA | TRBV5-5 | CASSLDPLAEVYNEQFF | TGTGCCAGCAGCTTGGATCCGCTAGCGGAGGTCTACAATGAGCAGTTCTTC
TRBD2 | TRBJ2-7 | once | TRBV5-1 | CASSLLGTSGRAGYEQYF | TGCGCCAGCAGCTTGTTGGGGACTAGCGGGAGGGCCGGTTACGAGCAGTACTTC
NA | TRBJ2-7 | NA | TRBV27 | CASSLRDPRMEQYF | TGTGCCAGCAGCCTCCGGGACCCCAGGATGGAGCAGTACTTC
TRBD2 | TRBJ2-3 | NA | TRBV7-2 | CASSLVILAGEDTQYF | TGTGCCAGCAGCTTAGTTATACTAGCGGGAGAGGATACGCAGTATTTT
NA | TRBJ1-2 | NA | TRBV6-5 | CASSYGVTGARYTF | TGTGCCAGCAGTTACGGAGTAACAGGTGCACGCTACACCTTC
TRBD2 | TRBJ2-7 | NA | TRBV28 | CASSLPASGRLYTQYF | TGTGCCAGCAGTTTACCGGCTAGCGGGAGGCTCTATACTCAGTACTTC
NA | TRBJ2-3 | NA | TRBV19 | CASTVQGSDTQYF | TGTGCCAGTACGGTGCAGGGCTCAGATACGCAGTATTTT
TRBD1 | TRBJ2-7 | NA | TRBV4-1 | CASSQRQGSYEQYF | TGCGCCAGCAGCCAAAGACAGGGCTCCTACGAGCAGTACTTC
NA | TRBJ2-1 | NA | TRBV5-4 | CASSLGGAGHSYNEQFF | TGTGCCAGCAGCTTGGGGGGAGCGGGACACTCCTACAATGAGCAGTTCTTC
NA | TRBJ1-5 | NA | TRBV19 | CASTTWWDSNQPQHF | TGTGCCAGTACCACGTGGTGGGATAGCAATCAGCCCCAGCATTTT
NA | TRBJ2-7 | NA | TRBV4-2 | CASSQDRDEQYF | TGTGCCAGCAGCCAAGACAGGGACGAGCAGTACTTC
TRBD2 | TRBJ2-5 | NA | TRBV5-4 | CASSSGGGETQYF | TGTGCCAGCAGCTCGGGGGGTGGAGAGACCCAGTACTTC
TRBD1 | TRBJ2-2 | few | TRBV10-1 | CASSDRTGNTGELFF | TGCGCCAGCAGTGACAGGACAGGGAACACCGGGGAGCTGTTTTTT
NA | TRBJ2-7 | few | TRBV27 | CASLRLADRGEQYF | TGTGCCAGCTTACGACTAGCTGACAGGGGCGAGCAGTACTTC
TRBD2 | TRBJ2-2 | NA | TRBV27 | CASSPETSGRGEATGELFF | TGTGCCAGCAGTCCCGAAACTAGCGGGAGAGGAGAAGCCACCGGGGAGCTGTTTTTT
NA | TRBJ2-3 | NA | TRBV6-6 | CASSPLVGIKPDTQYF | TGTGCCAGCAGCCCCTTAGTTGGGATAAAGCCAGATACGCAGTATTTT
NA | TRBJ2-1 | NA | TRBV27 | CASSLWRYYNEQFF | TGTGCCAGCAGTTTATGGCGATACTACAATGAGCAGTTCTTC
TRBD1 | TRBJ2-7 | NA | TRBV28 | CASSLGVTGLSYEQYF | TGTGCCAGCAGTTTGGGGGTGACAGGGCTCTCCTACGAGCAGTACTTC
TRBD2 | TRBJ2-2 | NA | TRBV4-3 | CASSQDASGGPGELFF | TGCGCCAGCAGCCAAGATGCTAGCGGAGGTCCCGGGGAGCTGTTTTTT